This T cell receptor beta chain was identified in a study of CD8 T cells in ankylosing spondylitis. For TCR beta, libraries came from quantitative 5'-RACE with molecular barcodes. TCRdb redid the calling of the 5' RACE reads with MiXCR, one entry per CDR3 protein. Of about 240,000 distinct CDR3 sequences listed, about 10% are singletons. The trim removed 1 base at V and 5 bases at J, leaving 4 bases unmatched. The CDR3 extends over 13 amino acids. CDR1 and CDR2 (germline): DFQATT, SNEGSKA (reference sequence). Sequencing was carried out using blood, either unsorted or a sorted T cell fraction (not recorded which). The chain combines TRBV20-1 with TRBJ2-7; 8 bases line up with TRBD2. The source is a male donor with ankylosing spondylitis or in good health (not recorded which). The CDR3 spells CSARVPAGDEQYF. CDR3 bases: TGCAGTGCTAGAGTTCCAGCGGGGGACGAGCAGTACTTC.